The source of this T cell receptor (beta chain) is a study of neurological immune-mediated disorders. Synthesis of cDNA was performed by 5'RACE using 10-nucleotide random UMIs. TCRdb fed the 5' RACE reads into MiXCR, producing one record per CDR3 protein. In the table there are over 20,000 distinct CDR3 sequences, 10% of which are singletons. Overall study findings and caveats: Patients with HTLV-1-associated myelopathy showed the most TCR clonal expansion. Those with multiple sclerosis showed the least, falling below healthy controls. The absence of any CDR3 amino acid sequence shared by expanded clones across subjects suggests that repertoires were private in all groups.

This clonotype occurred many times. No antigen is known for it. CDR1 and CDR2 (germline): KGHSH, LQKENI. V was cut by 1 base and J by 1 base, with 10 bases left in between. The CDR3 is 15 residues long. 2 million PBMCs stored at -80 C were the source of the unsorted libraries. V usage is TRBV18 and J usage is TRBJ1-2; TRBD1 is a possible D gene (5 bases). Sequencing was carried out using PBMCs. The receptor was isolated from a woman aged 60-75 years with HTLV-1-associated myelopathy (HAM/TSP). CDR3 DNA sequence: TGTGCCAGCTCACCACAGGGGCAAAGTAACTATGGCTACACCTTC. It encodes CASSPQGQSNYGYTF.